The 9 T cell receptor beta chains given below trace back to one sample, sequenced in a study of T cell clones after liver transplantation. This table comes from immunoSEQ multiplex PCR, and its TCRdb copy is limited to in-frame clones, with some not included. The sample comprises approximately 72,000 clones, under 95% of which are singletons, and less than 3.5% rests with the top ten. This sample comprised CD4+ T cells from blood, obtained before liver transplant. The receptor set was obtained from a human donor who received a liver transplant.

The chain links TRBV7-6 to TRBJ2-2; the D is unclear. Trimming cost V 1 base and J 4 bases, with 19 bases left between them. Germline assignment: CDR1 SGHVS and CDR2 FNYEAQ. This CDR3 is built from 18 residues. The CDR3 region has the DNA TGTGCCAGCAGCTTAGAACTGGCGGTCACCCCGGGCACCGGGGAGCTGTTTTTT. Translation gives CASSLELAVTPGTGELFF.

This chain links TRBV11-3 with TRBJ2-3; 13 bases are a match to TRBD2. CDR3 size: 16 residues. Germline CDR1 reads SGHNT; CDR2 reads YENEEA. The trim removed 4 bases at V and 4 bases at J, leaving 5 bases unmatched. The CDR3 DNA reads TGTGCCAGCAGCTCCGGACTAGCGGGAGTAGCAGATACGCAGTATTTT. Translated, it gives CASSSGLAGVADTQYF.

V and J are TRBV9 and TRBJ2-7; a possible D gene is TRBD2 (5 bases). The V end was cut by 4 bases, the J end by 0 bases, with 11 bases between. The CDR3 spans 14 residues. Germline CDR1 is SGDLS and CDR2 is YYNGEE. The CDR3: CASSPLASSYEQYF. The CDR3 DNA sequence: TGTGCCAGCAGCCCCCTAGCTAGCTCCTACGAGCAGTACTTC. The variable domain in full, with the rest retrieved from reference TRBV9 and TRBJ2-7, is DSGVTQTPKHLITATGQRVTLRCSPRSGDLSVYWYQQSLDQGLQFLIQYYNGEERAKGNILERFSAQQFPDLHSELNLSSLELGDSALYFCASSPLASSYEQYFGPGTRLTVT.

This clone was seen only once. The chain is built from TRBV20-1 and TRBJ2-3; D not certain. CDR1 DFQATT and CDR2 SNEGSKA come from the germline V gene (reference sequence). Trimming removed 6 bases from V and 6 bases from J, with 10 bases in between. The CDR3 is 11 amino acids. The CDR3 reads CSAVIGDTQYF. The CDR3 coding sequence is TGCAGTGCCGTTATCGGGGATACGCAGTATTTT.

This clone was seen just once. The chain couples TRBV27 to TRBJ1-3; D gene uncertain. Trimming took off 5 bases at V and 1 base at J, with 9 bases between the two ends. The CDR3 extends over 14 amino acids. Germline CDR1 MNHEY, CDR2 SMNVEV (reference sequence). The CDR3 DNA reads TGTGCCAGCAGTACAAGGGCGTCTGGAAACACCATATATTTT. Translated: CASSTRASGNTIYF.

The rearrangement uses TRBV10-2 and TRBJ1-1; 9 positions match TRBD1. The CDR3 spans 14 residues. Germline CDR1 WSHSY, CDR2 SAAADI. Trimming cost V 7 bases and J 1 base; bases outside gene matches: 4. For the CDR3, the DNA is TGCGCCAGCACCGAGGGACAGGGGAACACTGAAGCTTTCTTT. As protein: CASTEGQGNTEAFF.

This sequence joins TRBV5-6 and TRBJ1-2; D call uncertain. Between the trimmed V and J ends, which lost 0 bases and 5 bases, there was a span of 2 bases. Per germline, CDR1 SGHDT and CDR2 YYEEEE. The CDR3 is 11 amino acids. Here the CDR3 reads CASSLEYGYTF. Here the CDR3 DNA reads TGTGCCAGCAGCTTGGAATATGGCTACACCTTC.

The CDR3 spells CASRLGQAATEAFF. The CDR3 bases are TGTGCCAGCAGGCTGGGACAGGCGGCCACTGAAGCTTTCTTT. The V gene is TRBV28, the J gene TRBJ1-1; 8 nucleotides agree with TRBD1. This CDR3 has 14 amino acids. After removal of 6 bases from V and 4 bases from J, the junction contained 7 bases not matched to a gene. From germline, CDR1 is MDHEN and CDR2 SYDVKM.

This chain uses TRBV7-9 with TRBJ1-4, with TRBD1 as a possible D gene (5 bases). Looked up from germline, CDR1 is SEHNR and CDR2 is FQNEAQ (reference sequence). The CDR3 totals 13 residues. V was clipped by 5 bases and J by 7 bases, with 11 bases between them. CDR3 region: CASSLGTGEKLFF. The CDR3 region has the DNA TGTGCCAGCAGCCTAGGGACCGGTGAAAAACTGTTTTTT. Looking up the rest from reference TRBV7-9 and TRBJ1-4 gives the full variable domain: DTGVSQNPRHKITKRGQNVTFRCDPISEHNRLYWYRQTLGQGPEFLTYFQNEAQLEKSRLLSDRFSAERPKGSFSTLEIQRTEQGDSAMYLCASSLGTGEKLFFGSGTQLSVL.